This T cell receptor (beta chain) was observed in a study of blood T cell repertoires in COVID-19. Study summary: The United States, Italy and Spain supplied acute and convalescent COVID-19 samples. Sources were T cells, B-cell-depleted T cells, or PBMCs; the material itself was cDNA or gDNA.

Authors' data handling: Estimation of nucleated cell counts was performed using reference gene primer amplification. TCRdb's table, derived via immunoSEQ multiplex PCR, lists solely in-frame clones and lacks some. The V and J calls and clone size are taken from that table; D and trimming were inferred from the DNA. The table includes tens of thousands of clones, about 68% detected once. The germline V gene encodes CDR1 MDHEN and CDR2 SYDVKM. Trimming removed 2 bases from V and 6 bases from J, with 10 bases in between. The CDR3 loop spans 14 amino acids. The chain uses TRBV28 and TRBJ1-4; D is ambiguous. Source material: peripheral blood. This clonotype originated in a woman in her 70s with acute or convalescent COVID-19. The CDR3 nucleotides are TGTGCCAGCAGTTTACGCAGTTTATATGAAAAACTGTTTTTT. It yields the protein CASSLRSLYEKLFF.